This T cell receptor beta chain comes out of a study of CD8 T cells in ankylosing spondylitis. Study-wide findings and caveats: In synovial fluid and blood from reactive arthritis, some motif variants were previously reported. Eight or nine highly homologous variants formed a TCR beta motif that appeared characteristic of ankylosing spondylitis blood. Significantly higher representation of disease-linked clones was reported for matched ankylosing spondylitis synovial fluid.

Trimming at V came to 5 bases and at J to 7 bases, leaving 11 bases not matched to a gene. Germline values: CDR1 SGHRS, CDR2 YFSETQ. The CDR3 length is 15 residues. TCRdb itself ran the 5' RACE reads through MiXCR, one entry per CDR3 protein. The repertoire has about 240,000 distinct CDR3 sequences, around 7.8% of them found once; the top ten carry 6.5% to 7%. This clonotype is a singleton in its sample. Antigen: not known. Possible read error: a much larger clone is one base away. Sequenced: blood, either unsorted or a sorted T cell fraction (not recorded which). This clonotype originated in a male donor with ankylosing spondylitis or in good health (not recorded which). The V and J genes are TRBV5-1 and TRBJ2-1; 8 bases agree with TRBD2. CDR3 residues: CASRPNSGLANEQFF. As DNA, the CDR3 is TGCGCCAGCAGGCCTAACTCTGGACTAGCAAATGAGCAGTTCTTC.